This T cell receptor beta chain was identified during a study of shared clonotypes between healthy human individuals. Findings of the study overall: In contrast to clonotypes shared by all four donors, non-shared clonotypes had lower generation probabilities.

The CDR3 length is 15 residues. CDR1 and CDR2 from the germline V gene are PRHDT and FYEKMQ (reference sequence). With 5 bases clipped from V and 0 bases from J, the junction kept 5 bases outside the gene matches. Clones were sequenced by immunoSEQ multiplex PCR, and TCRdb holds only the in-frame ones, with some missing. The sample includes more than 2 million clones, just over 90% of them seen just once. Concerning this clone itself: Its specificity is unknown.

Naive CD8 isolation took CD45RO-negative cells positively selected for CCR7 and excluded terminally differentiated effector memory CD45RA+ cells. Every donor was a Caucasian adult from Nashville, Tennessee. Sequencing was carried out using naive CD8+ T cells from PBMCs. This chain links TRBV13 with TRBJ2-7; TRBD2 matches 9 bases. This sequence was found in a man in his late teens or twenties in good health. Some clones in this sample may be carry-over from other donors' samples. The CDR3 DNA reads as TGTGCCAGCAGCGTACTAGCGGGTACCTCCTACGAGCAGTACTTC. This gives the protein CASSVLAGTSYEQYF. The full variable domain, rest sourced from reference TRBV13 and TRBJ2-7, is AAGVIQSPRHLIKEKRETATLKCYPIPRHDTVYWYQQGPGQDPQFLISFYEKMQSDKGSIPDRFSAQQFSDYHSELNMSSLELGDSALYFCASSVLAGTSYEQYFGPGTRLTVT.